This T cell receptor beta chain was sequenced during a study of T cell responses to AZD1222 COVID-19 vaccine. Study-wide findings and caveats: The study reported that nearly half of spike-specific TCRs target unmutated variant regions.

Looked up from germline, CDR1 is SGHTA and CDR2 is FQGNSA. The CDR3 runs 14 residues. The ends were cut back, 1 base at V and 1 base at J, with 7 bases in the middle. With respect to this clone: Its specificity is not known.

The protocol was immunoSEQ multiplex PCR, while the TCRdb copy is restricted to in-frame clones and leaves out a portion. The data show roughly 150,000 clones, over 80% seen once. This chain links TRBV7-2 with TRBJ1-1; D is uncertain. The input for sequencing was peripheral blood, taken 28 days after the second AZD1222 dose. The sequence came from an adult who received the AZD1222 COVID-19 vaccine. The CDR3 bases are TGTGCCAGCAGCTTAGGAGTCCCGAACACTGAAGCTTTCTTT. It specifies CASSLGVPNTEAFF. The entire variable domain, with the rest obtained from reference TRBV7-2 and TRBJ1-1, is as follows: GAGVSQSPSNKVTEKGKDVELRCDPISGHTALYWYRQSLGQGLEFLIYFQGNSAPDKSGLPSDRFSAERTGGSVSTLTIQRTQQEDSAVYLCASSLGVPNTEAFFGQGTRLTVV.